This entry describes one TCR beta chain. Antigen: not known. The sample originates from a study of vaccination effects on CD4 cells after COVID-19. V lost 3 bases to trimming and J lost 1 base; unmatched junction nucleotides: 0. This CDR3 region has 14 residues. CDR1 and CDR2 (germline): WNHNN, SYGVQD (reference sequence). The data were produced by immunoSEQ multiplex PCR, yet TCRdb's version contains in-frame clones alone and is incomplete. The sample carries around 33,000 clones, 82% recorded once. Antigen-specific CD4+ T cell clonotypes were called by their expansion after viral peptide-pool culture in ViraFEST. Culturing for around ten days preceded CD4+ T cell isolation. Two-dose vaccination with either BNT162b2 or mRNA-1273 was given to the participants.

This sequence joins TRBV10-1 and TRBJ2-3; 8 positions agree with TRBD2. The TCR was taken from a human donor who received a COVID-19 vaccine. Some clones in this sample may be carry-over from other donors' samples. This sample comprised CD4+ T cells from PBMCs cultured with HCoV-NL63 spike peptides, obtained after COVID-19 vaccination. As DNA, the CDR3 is TGCGCCAGCAGTGAACTAGCGGGCACAGATACGCAGTATTTT. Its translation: CASSELAGTDTQYF.